Sequencing of this TCR beta chain was carried out in a study of blood T cell repertoires in COVID-19. Study details: Donors in the United States, Italy and Spain gave samples during acute or convalescent COVID-19. Sources were T cells, B-cell-depleted T cells, or PBMCs; the material itself was cDNA or gDNA.

This CDR3 spans 12 amino acids. Trimming shortened V by 6 bases and J by 3 bases, and 8 bases separated the two germline ends. CDR1 is SNHLY, CDR2 FYNNEI, per germline. Original analysis: Nucleated cell number was recorded as an estimate derived from reference gene primer amplification. Sequencing was performed with immunoSEQ multiplex PCR; in TCRdb, only in-frame clones are kept and a portion is missing. That table is the source of V, J and clone size, and D and trimming were worked out from the DNA. The table has about 240,000 clones, 82% seen once; the top ten hold roughly an eighth. The sample comprised peripheral blood. The chain is built from TRBV2 and TRBJ2-5; D possibly corresponds to TRBD1 (6 bases). This TCR was recovered from a woman aged 60-75 years with active or convalescent COVID-19. In nucleotides, the CDR3 is TGTGCCAGCAGGACAGGAGAAGAGACCCAGTACTTC. Protein product: CASRTGEETQYF.